This TCR beta chain was identified in a study of blood T cell repertoires in COVID-19. Overall study: Sample material is recorded as cDNA or gDNA derived from T cells, B-cell-depleted T cells, or PBMCs.

Authors' analysis steps: Reference gene primer amplification yielded estimated nucleated cell counts. Only in-frame clones appear in the TCRdb table, and some are missing; sequencing was by immunoSEQ multiplex PCR. V, J and clone size were drawn from that table, and D and trimming were deduced from the DNA. The sample includes over 110,000 clones, approximately 84% of them seen just once. Cohort placement rested on clinical history that participants reported themselves. Germline V gives CDR1 MGHRA, CDR2 YSYEKL. The V and J ends lost 1 base and 4 bases respectively, with 13 bases between them. CDR3 length equals 15 residues.

The TCR was taken from a man aged 40-50 years with acute COVID-19. The rearrangement joins TRBV4-1 to TRBJ1-1; the D gene is possibly TRBD1 (5 bases). What was sequenced was PBMCs or T cells enriched from blood (not recorded which). The CDR3 DNA is TGCGCCAGCAGCCAAGGAAGGGGCGGGAGCACTGAAGCTTTCTTT. Amino acid sequence: CASSQGRGGSTEAFF.